Given below is one T cell receptor (beta chain) in context. No cognate antigen has been identified for it. The record originates from a study of CXCR3-negative and CXCR3-positive naive CD8 T cells (dated by TCRdb to between 2017 and 2020). At the level of the whole study: In total, 130 million to 150 million TRB reads were obtained, or roughly 1.5 +/- 0.3 million reads per library. TRBV-TRBJ cluster analysis included naive subsets from several donors and memory cells from 3 donors. Diversity and physicochemical repertoire analyses covered about a dozen donors pooled from two independent experiments.

As encoded in the germline V gene, CDR1 is LGHNA while CDR2 is YSLEER. The CDR3, from cysteine to phenylalanine, totals 15 residues. Nucleotide data are not available. For every CD8+ T cell subset, approximately 330,000 cells were flow-sorted straight into RLT lysis buffer, and each subset was sorted in triplicate. To exclude memory contaminants, naive CD8+ T cells were stringently defined as CD45RO-CCR7+CD27+CD95-. Using standard density gradient centrifugation, peripheral blood mononuclear cells were isolated from buffy coats. Naive CXCR3-negative and CXCR3-positive CD8+ T cells were flow-sorted on a FACSAria III. An RNeasy Mini Kit was used to extract total RNA from the sorted cells. What the authors observed across the whole study: TRB CDR3s from CXCR3-positive naive cells showed higher hydrophobicity (lower Kidera factor 4), lower energy, and higher strength and volume indices than CXCR3-negative naive cells. Repertoire diversity was comparably high in both naive subsets but much lower in memory CD8+ T cells. Because surface CD5, which is linked to self-reactivity in mice, was comparable between the naive subsets, TCR interaction strength was also inferred from the physicochemical properties of TRB CDR3s. CXCR3 expression partially decreased after cryopreservation, so most assays used freshly isolated PBMCs. Naive CXCR3-negative and CXCR3-positive cells from the same donor showed similar TRBV-TRBJ usage, whereas memory cells showed distinct patterns.

Sequencing was performed on a NextSeq 550. The Human TCR Profiling Kit (MiLaboratory) was used to prepare UMI-labeled 5' RACE TRB cDNA libraries. cDNA synthesis used the entire amount of extracted RNA, and PCR amplification then used the entire amount of cDNA produced. The libraries were made side by side, with each library going through the same number of PCR cycles. As for how the authors treated the data: About 53,000 +/- 9,400 unique UMI-labeled TRB cDNA molecules per library were extracted with MIGEC and MiXCR, with at least two reads per UMI required. Each library averaged around 40,000 +/- 10,000 functional in-frame TRB CDR3 nucleotide clonotypes without stop codons. After downsampling to 5000 UMI-labeled TRB molecules per sample, diversity metrics, including normalized Shannon-Wiener and Chao1, were computed in VDJtools. VDJtools computed clonotype-size-weighted physicochemical properties of the central five CDR3 residues: interaction energy, strength, volume and Kidera factor 4. Through TCRdb reprocessing, the reads give one entry per CDR3 protein sequence; DNA is omitted. These V and J calls are TCRdb output, not the study's own analysis. The table for this sample records around 150,000 distinct CDR3 sequences. The ten largest clones capture approximately 0.4% of the sample.

This TCR was recovered from a human donor in good health. Some clones in this sample may be carry-over from other donors' samples. The material sequenced was naive CXCR3+ CD8+ T cells from blood. The sample's cell subset or site label, in plain terms: CD45RO-CCR7+CD27+CD95- naive CD8+ T cells expressing CXCR3 (TNR3+). The sequence links TRBV4-3 to TRBJ1-1; TCRdb calls TRBD1, which cannot be checked without DNA. The CDR3 loop reads CASSQDSRENTEAFF.